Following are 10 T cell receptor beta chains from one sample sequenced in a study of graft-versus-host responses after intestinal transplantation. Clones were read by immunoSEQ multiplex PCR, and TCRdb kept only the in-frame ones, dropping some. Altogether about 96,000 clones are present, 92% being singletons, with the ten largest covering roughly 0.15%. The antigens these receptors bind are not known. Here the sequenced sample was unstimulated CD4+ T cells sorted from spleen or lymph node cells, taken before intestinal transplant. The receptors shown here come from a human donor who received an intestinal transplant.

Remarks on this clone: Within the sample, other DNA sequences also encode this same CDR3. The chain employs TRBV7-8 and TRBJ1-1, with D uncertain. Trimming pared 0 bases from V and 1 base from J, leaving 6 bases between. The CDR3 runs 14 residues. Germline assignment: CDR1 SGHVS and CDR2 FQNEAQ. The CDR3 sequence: CASSLAGANTEAFF. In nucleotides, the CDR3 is TGTGCCAGCAGCTTAGCGGGAGCGAACACTGAAGCTTTCTTT. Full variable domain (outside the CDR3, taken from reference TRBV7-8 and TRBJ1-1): GAGVSQSPRYKVAKRGQDVALRCDPISGHVSLFWYQQALGQGPEFLTYFQNEAQLDKSGLPSDRFFAERPEGSVSTLKIQRTQQEDSAVYLCASSLAGANTEAFFGQGTRLTVV.

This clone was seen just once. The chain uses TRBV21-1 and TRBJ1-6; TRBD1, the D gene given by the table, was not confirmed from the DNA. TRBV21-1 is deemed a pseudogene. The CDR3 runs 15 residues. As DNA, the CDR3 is TGTGCCAGCAGCAATATGACAGGGTTCGGTTCACCCCTCCACTTT. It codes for CASSNMTGFGSPLHF.

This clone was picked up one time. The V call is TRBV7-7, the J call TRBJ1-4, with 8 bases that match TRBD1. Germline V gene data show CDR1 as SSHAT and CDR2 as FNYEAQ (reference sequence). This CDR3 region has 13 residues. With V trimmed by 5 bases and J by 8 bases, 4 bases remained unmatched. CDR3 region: CASSRDRNEKLFF. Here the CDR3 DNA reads TGTGCCAGCAGCCGGGACAGGAACGAAAAACTGTTTTTT. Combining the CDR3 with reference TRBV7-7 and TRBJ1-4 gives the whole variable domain GAGVSQSPRYKVTKRGQDVTLRCDPISSHATLYWYQQALGQGPEFLTYFNYEAQPDKSGLPSDRFSAERPEGSISTLTIQRTEQRDSAMYRCASSRDRNEKLFFGSGTQLSVL.

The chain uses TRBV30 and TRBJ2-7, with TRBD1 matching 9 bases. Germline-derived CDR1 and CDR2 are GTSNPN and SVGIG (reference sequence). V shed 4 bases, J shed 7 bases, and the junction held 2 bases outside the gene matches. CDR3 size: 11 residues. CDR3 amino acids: CAWTTGGEQYF. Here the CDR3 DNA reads TGTGCCTGGACGACAGGGGGGGAGCAGTACTTC.

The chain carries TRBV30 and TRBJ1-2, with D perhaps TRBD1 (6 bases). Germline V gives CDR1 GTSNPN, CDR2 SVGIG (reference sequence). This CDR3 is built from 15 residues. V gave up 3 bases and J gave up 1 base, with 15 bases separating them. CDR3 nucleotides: TGTGCCTGGAGCAAACAGACAGGAGTTAACTATGGCTACACCTTC. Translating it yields CAWSKQTGVNYGYTF.

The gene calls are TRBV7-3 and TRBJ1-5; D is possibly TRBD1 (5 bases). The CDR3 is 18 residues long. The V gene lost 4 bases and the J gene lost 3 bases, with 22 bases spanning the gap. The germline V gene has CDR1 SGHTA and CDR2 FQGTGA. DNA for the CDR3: TGTGCCAGCAGCTACCGTTGTGCAAAGACAGCCCTCAATCAGCCCCAGCATTTT. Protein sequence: CASSYRCAKTALNQPQHF.

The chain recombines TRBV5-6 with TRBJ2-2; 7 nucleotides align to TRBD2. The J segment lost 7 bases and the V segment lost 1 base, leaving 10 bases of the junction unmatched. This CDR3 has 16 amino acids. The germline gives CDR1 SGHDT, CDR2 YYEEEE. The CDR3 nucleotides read TGTGCCAGCAGCTTGTATGGGGGAGGGCCCGTCGGGGAGCTGTTTTTT. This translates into CASSLYGGGPVGELFF.

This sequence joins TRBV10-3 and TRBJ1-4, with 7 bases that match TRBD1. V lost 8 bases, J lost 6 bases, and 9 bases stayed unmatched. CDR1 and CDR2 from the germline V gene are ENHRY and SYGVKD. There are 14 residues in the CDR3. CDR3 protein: CAIGGDSLYEKLFF. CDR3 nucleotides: TGTGCCATCGGCGGGGACAGCCTTTATGAAAAACTGTTTTTT.

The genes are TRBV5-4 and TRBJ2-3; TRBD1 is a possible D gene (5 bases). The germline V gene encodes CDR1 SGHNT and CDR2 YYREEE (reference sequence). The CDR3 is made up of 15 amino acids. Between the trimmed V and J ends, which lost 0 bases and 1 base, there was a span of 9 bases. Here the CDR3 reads CASSLAGLGTDTQYF. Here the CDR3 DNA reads TGTGCCAGCAGCTTGGCAGGGCTTGGCACAGATACGCAGTATTTT.

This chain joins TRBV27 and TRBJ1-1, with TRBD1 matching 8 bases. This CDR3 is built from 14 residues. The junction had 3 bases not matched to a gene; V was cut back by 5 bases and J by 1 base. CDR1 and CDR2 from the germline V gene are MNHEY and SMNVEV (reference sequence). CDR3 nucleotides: TGTGCCAGCAGTAAGGACAGGGAGAACACTGAAGCTTTCTTT. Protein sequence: CASSKDRENTEAFF.